Only one count was recorded for the clone carrying this T cell receptor beta chain. Other nucleotide sequences in the sample specify the same CDR3. Data came from immunoSEQ multiplex PCR; TCRdb stores just in-frame clones and leaves some out. The table shows more than 150,000 clones, with 70% to 90% occurring only once. This entry comes from a study of Ad26.COV2.S vaccination and SARS-CoV-2 variants. Germline CDR1 reads KGHDR; CDR2 reads SFDVKD. The CDR3 is 13 amino acids. With 4 bases removed from V and 4 bases from J, the gap between germline ends came to 7 bases. The clonotype originates from a human donor who had recovered from COVID-19. The V and J genes are TRBV24-1 and TRBJ2-1; unclear D gene. The sequencing used peripheral blood, collected after recovery from COVID-19. DNA for the CDR3: TGTGCCACCAGTGAGCCTGGATACAATGAGCAGTTCTTC. Protein: CATSEPGYNEQFF.